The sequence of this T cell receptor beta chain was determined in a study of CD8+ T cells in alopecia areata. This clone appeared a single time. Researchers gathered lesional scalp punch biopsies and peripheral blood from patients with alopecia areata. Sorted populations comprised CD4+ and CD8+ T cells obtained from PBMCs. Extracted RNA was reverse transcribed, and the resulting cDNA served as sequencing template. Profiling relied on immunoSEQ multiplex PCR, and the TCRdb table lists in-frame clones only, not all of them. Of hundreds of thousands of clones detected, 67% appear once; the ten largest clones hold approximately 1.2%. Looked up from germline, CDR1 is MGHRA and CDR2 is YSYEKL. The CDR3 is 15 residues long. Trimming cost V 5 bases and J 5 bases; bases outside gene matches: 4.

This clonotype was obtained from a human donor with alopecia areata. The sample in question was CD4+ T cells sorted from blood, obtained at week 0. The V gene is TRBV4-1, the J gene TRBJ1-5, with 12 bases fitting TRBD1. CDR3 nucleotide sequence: TGCGCCAGCAGCGTGGGGACAGGGGGCCATCAGCCCCAGCATTTT. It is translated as CASSVGTGGHQPQHF.